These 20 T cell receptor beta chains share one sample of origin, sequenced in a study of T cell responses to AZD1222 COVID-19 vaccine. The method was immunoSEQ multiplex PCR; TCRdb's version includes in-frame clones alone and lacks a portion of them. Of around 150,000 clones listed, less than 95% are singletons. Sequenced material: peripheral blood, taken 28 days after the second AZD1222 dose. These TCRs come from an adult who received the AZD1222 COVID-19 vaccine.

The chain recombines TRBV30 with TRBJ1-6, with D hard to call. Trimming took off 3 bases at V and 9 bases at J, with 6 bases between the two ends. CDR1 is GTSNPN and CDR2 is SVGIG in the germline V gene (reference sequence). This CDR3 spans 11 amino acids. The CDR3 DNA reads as TGTGCCTGGAGAGGAACTTCACCCCTCCACTTT. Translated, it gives CAWRGTSPLHF.

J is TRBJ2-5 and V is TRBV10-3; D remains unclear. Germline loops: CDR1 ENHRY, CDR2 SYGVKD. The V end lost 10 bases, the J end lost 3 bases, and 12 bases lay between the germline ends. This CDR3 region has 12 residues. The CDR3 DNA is TGTGCCACACGGAGTGAGGAAGAGACCCAGTACTTC. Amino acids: CATRSEEETQYF.

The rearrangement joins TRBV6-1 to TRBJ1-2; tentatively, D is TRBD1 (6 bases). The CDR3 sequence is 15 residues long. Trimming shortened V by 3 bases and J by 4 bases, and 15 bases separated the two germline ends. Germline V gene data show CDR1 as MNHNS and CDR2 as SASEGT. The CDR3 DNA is TGTGCCAGCAGTGAGACAGACAGGCTCGGCTATGGCTACACCTTC. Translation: CASSETDRLGYGYTF.

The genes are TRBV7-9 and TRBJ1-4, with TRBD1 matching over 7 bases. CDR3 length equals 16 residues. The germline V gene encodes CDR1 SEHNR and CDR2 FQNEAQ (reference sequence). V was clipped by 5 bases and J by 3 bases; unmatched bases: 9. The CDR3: CASSRDRAPANEKLFF. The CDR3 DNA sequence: TGTGCCAGCAGCCGCGACAGGGCCCCGGCTAATGAAAAACTGTTTTTT.

The CDR3 is CAWWAGQGAYEQYF. CDR3 in DNA: TGTGCCTGGTGGGCTGGACAGGGGGCCTACGAGCAGTACTTC. The rearrangement joins TRBV30 to TRBJ2-7; 10 bases match TRBD1. The CDR3 extends over 14 amino acids. In germline, CDR1 is GTSNPN, CDR2 SVGIG (reference sequence). Trimming cost V 5 bases and J 2 bases; bases outside gene matches: 6.

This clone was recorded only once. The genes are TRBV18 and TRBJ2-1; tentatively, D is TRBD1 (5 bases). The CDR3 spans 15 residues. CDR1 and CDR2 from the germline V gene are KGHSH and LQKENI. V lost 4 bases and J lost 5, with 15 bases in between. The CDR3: CASSRQGWSNNEQFF. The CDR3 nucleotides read TGTGCCAGCTCACGTCAGGGCTGGAGCAACAATGAGCAGTTCTTC.

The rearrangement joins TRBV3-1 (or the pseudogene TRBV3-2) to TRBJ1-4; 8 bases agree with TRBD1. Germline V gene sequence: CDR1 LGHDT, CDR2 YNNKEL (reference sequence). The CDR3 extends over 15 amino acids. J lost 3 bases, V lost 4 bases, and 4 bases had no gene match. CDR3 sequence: CASSPRRGPNEKLFF. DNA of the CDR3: TGTGCCAGCAGCCCCCGCAGGGGGCCTAATGAAAAACTGTTTTTT.

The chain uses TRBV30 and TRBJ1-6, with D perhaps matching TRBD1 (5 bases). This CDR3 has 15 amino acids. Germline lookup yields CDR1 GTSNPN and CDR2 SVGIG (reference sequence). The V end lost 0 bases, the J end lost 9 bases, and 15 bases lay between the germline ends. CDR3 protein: CAWSVGSAGPSPLHF. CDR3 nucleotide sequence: TGTGCCTGGAGTGTAGGGTCGGCAGGGCCTTCACCCCTCCACTTT.

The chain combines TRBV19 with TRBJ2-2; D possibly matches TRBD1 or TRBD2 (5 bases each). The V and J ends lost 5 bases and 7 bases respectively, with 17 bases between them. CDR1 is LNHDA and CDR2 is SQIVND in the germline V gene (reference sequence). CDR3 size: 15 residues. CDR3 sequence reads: CASSDAQGAVGELFF. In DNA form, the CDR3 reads TGTGCCAGTAGTGACGCCCAGGGAGCGGTCGGGGAGCTGTTTTTT.

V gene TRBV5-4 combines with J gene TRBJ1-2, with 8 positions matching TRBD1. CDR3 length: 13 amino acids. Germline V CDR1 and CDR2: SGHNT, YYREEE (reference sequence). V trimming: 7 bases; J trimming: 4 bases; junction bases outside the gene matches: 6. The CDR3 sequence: CASGQGLSYGYTF. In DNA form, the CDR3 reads TGTGCCAGCGGACAGGGTCTCTCCTATGGCTACACCTTC.

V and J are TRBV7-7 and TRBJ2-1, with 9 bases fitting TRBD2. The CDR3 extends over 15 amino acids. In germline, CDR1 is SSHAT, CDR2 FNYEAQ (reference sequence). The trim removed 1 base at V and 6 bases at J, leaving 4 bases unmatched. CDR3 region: CASSLGAGGGNEQFF. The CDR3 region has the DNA TGTGCCAGCAGCTTAGGGGCGGGAGGGGGCAATGAGCAGTTCTTC.

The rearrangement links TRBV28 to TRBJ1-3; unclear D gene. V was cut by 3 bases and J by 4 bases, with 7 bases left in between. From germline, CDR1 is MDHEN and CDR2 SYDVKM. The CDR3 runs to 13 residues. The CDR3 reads CASSFNSGNTIYF. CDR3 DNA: TGTGCCAGCAGTTTTAATTCCGGAAACACCATATATTTT.

DNA of the CDR3: TGTGCCAGCAGCGTTAGGACATTCAGCGAGCAGTACTTC. It translates to CASSVRTFSEQYF. This rearrangement joins TRBV5-6 to TRBJ2-7, with D tentatively TRBD1 (5 bases). The CDR3 is 13 residues long. Between the trimmed V and J ends, which lost 4 bases and 6 bases, there was a span of 14 bases. Germline assignment: CDR1 SGHDT and CDR2 YYEEEE.

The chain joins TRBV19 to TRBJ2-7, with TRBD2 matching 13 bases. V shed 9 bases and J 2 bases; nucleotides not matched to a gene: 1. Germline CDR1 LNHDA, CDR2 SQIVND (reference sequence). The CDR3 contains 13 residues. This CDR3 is CASGLAGAYEQYF. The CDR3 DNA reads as TGTGCCAGCGGACTAGCGGGGGCCTACGAGCAGTACTTC.

Here the CDR3 reads CASRPGTANYGYTF. CDR3 DNA sequence: TGCGCCAGCAGGCCCGGGACAGCTAACTATGGCTACACCTTC. The gene calls are TRBV5-1 and TRBJ1-2, with 7 bases fitting TRBD1. V was clipped by 5 bases and J by 0 bases; unmatched bases: 4. The CDR3 spans 14 residues. Germline V gene sequence: CDR1 SGHRS, CDR2 YFSETQ.

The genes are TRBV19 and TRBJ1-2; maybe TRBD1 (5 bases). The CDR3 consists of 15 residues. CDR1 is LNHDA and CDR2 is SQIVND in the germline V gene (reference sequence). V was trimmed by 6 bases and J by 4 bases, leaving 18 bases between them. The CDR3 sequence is CASSSPREASYGYTF. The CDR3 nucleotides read TGTGCCAGTAGCTCCCCCAGGGAGGCGAGCTATGGCTACACCTTC. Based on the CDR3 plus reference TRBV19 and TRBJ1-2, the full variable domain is DGGITQSPKYLFRKEGQNVTLSCEQNLNHDAMYWYRQDPGQGLRLIYYSQIVNDFQKGDIAEGYSVSREKKESFPLTVTSAQKNPTAFYLCASSSPREASYGYTFGSGTRLTVV.

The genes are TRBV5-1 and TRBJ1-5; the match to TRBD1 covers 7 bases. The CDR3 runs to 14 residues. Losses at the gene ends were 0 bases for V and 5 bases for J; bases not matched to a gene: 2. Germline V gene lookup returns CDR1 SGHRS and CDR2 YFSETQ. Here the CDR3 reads CASSLGDRDQPQHF. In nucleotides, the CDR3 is TGCGCCAGCAGCTTGGGGGACAGAGATCAGCCCCAGCATTTT.

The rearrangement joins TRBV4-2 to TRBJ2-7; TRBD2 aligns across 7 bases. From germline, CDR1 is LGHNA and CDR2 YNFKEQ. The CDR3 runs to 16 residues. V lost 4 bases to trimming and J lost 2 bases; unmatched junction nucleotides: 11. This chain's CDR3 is CASSPQEAGNPYEQYF. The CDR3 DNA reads TGTGCCAGCAGCCCCCAAGAAGCGGGAAATCCCTACGAGCAGTACTTC.

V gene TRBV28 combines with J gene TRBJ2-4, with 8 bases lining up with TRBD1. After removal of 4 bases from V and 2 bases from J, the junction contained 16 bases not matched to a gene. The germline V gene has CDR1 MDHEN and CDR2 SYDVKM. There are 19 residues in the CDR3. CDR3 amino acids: CASSSSGTGDFRSKNIQYF. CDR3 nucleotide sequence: TGTGCCAGCAGTTCCTCCGGGACAGGAGATTTCAGATCCAAAAACATTCAGTACTTC.

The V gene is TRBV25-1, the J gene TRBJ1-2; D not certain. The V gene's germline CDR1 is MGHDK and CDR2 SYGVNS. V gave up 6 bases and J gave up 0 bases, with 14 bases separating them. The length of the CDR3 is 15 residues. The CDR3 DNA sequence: TGTGCCAGCAGGGGCTCCGGCGGGTCTAACTATGGCTACACCTTC. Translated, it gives CASRGSGGSNYGYTF.